Following are 2 T cell receptor beta chains from one sample sequenced in a study of T cell responses to AZD1222 COVID-19 vaccine. Clones were sequenced by immunoSEQ multiplex PCR, and TCRdb holds only the in-frame ones, with some missing. The sample has more than 120,000 clones; 86% are singletons. Sequenced material: peripheral blood, taken 28 days after the second AZD1222 dose. These receptors all come from an adult who received the AZD1222 COVID-19 vaccine.

The rearrangement links TRBV12-3 or TRBV12-4 to TRBJ1-2, with D maybe TRBD1 (5 bases). The CDR3 loop spans 12 amino acids. Trimming removed 5 bases from V and 8 bases from J, with 12 bases in between. CDR3 in amino acids: CASSRAGRGYTF. The CDR3 DNA is TGTGCCAGCAGTCGGGCAGGGCGGGGCTACACCTTC.

The chain recombines TRBV5-6 with TRBJ2-3, with 11 positions matching TRBD2. CDR1 is SGHDT, CDR2 YYEEEE, per germline. Trimming at V came to 4 bases and at J to 5 bases, leaving 9 bases not matched to a gene. This CDR3 has 16 amino acids. The CDR3 coding sequence is TGTGCCAGCAGCCACCGTCTAGCGGGGGGTGTAGATACGCAGTATTTT. It is translated as CASSHRLAGGVDTQYF.